The 14 T cell receptor beta chains below come from one sample, sequenced in a study of cytomegalovirus exposure and HLA in healthy donors. Primers: 60 Vbeta forward and 13 Jbeta reverse. The protocol was immunoSEQ multiplex PCR, while the TCRdb copy is restricted to in-frame clones and leaves out a portion. In the table there are 150,000 to 200,000 clones, around 80% of which are singletons. Sequencing was carried out using PBMCs. All receptors derive from a woman aged 25 to 39 in good health and CMV-seropositive.

The CDR3 protein is CSATPVYEQYF. CDR3 sequence (DNA): TGCAGTGCTACACCAGTGTACGAGCAGTACTTC. The genes are TRBV20-1 and TRBJ2-7; no clear D. Per the germline V gene, CDR1 is DFQATT and CDR2 is SNEGSKA (reference sequence). The CDR3 runs to 11 residues. V was shortened by 4 bases and J by 4 bases, with 8 bases between the two germline ends.

The J gene is TRBJ2-3, the V gene TRBV15, with 10 positions matching TRBD1. Germline V gene sequence: CDR1 LNHNV, CDR2 YYDKDF (reference sequence). V gave up 0 bases and J gave up 5 bases; unmatched junction bases: 8. This CDR3 region has 17 residues. As DNA, the CDR3 is TGTGCCACCAGCAGAGAGTCGACAGGGGGCTTTGGAGATACGCAGTATTTT. It codes for CATSRESTGGFGDTQYF.

Note on this clone: One junction end does not reproduce the germline sequence, and a read error may be involved. This chain links TRBV4-3 with TRBJ2-7; 8 nucleotides agree with TRBD1. Germline values: CDR1 LGHNA, CDR2 YSLEER. The length of the CDR3 is 15 residues. The CDR3 DNA follows: TGCTCCAGCAGCCAAGATACAGGACAGGGCTACGAGCAGTACTTC. Residues: CSSSQDTGQGYEQYF.

The chain is built from TRBV9 and TRBJ2-3; D is unclear. V lost 0 bases and J lost 2, with 10 bases in between. Germline V gives CDR1 SGDLS, CDR2 YYNGEE. This CDR3 is built from 15 residues. The CDR3 is CASSVVRHATDTQYF. DNA of the CDR3: TGTGCCAGCAGCGTAGTTAGACATGCCACAGATACGCAGTATTTT.

This chain uses TRBV9 with TRBJ2-3; a possible D gene is TRBD2 (6 bases). Germline V gene data show CDR1 as SGDLS and CDR2 as YYNGEE. The V gene lost 4 bases and the J gene lost 2 bases, with 17 bases spanning the gap. The CDR3 loop spans 16 amino acids. The CDR3 DNA sequence: TGTGCCAGCAGCCGACCGGGACTCAGTTCCACAGATACGCAGTATTTT. As protein: CASSRPGLSSTDTQYF.

The rearrangement uses TRBV30 and TRBJ2-2; TRBD2 matches at 8 bases. The CDR3 spans 15 residues. V shed 8 bases, J shed 5 bases, and the junction held 13 bases outside the gene matches. Germline V gives CDR1 GTSNPN, CDR2 SVGIG (reference sequence). This CDR3 is CAAPPAGEYTGELFF. In DNA form, the CDR3 reads TGTGCCGCCCCCCCAGCGGGAGAGTATACCGGGGAGCTGTTTTTT.

This clone was seen only a few times. The chain couples TRBV30 to TRBJ1-5; 7 bases line up with TRBD1. V dropped 1 base and J dropped 5; count of bases not matched to a gene: 2. Germline assignment: CDR1 GTSNPN and CDR2 SVGIG (reference sequence). This CDR3 region has 13 residues. CDR3 in DNA: TGTGCCTGGAGTGACACAGGGGATCAGCCCCAGCATTTT. Protein sequence: CAWSDTGDQPQHF.

The chain employs TRBV28 and TRBJ1-5, with 10 bases lining up with TRBD1. Germline CDR1 reads MDHEN; CDR2 reads SYDVKM. The V segment lost 7 bases and the J segment 4 bases; nucleotides outside the gene matches: 10. This CDR3 is 16 amino acids long. The CDR3 DNA sequence: TGTGCCAGCACCAAAGCTCCGGGACAGGGGAATCAGCCCCAGCATTTT. It yields the protein CASTKAPGQGNQPQHF.

The chain uses TRBV6-1 and TRBJ2-5; D might be TRBD2 (5 bases). This CDR3 spans 14 amino acids. The germline CDR1 and CDR2 sequences are MNHNS and SASEGT. Trimming shortened V by 1 base and J by 4 bases, and 10 bases separated the two germline ends. This chain's CDR3 is CASSEVLAGETQYF. In DNA form, the CDR3 reads TGTGCCAGCAGTGAAGTTTTGGCGGGAGAGACCCAGTACTTC.

This chain joins TRBV7-7 and TRBJ2-5; a possible D gene is TRBD1 (5 bases). The V and J ends lost 2 bases and 2 bases respectively, with 9 bases between them. The CDR3 contains 14 residues. The germline V gene has CDR1 SSHAT and CDR2 FNYEAQ (reference sequence). The CDR3 bases are TGTGCCAGCAGCTTATCGCAGGGACAAGAGACCCAGTACTTC. Translation: CASSLSQGQETQYF.

The chain employs TRBV29-1 and TRBJ2-3; TRBD2 matches at 8 bases. The ends lost 7 bases at V and 5 bases at J; junction bases unmatched: 8. The CDR3 covers 13 residues. Germline CDR1 SQVTM, CDR2 ANQGSEA. CDR3 amino acids: CSAGAGGLDTQYF. The CDR3 region has the DNA TGCAGCGCGGGCGCGGGAGGTTTAGATACGCAGTATTTT.

The chain employs TRBV27 and TRBJ2-3, with 9 bases aligning to TRBD1. J lost 4 bases, V lost 4 bases, and 9 bases had no gene match. This CDR3 region has 16 residues. Looked up from germline, CDR1 is MNHEY and CDR2 is SMNVEV (reference sequence). The CDR3 spells CASSSPGQGPPDTQYF. CDR3 in DNA: TGTGCCAGCAGTTCACCGGGACAGGGCCCCCCAGATACGCAGTATTTT.

The chain joins TRBV10-3 to TRBJ2-5; a weak D match, TRBD1 (5 bases). The germline CDR1 and CDR2 sequences are ENHRY and SYGVKD. The CDR3 totals 15 residues. Trimming removed 3 bases at V and 5 bases at J, with 16 bases between. The CDR3 DNA reads TGTGCCATCAGTGATGGGCAGGGCGGATTGGAGACCCAGTACTTC. Translation gives CAISDGQGGLETQYF.

The chain carries TRBV7-2 and TRBJ2-5, with TRBD2 identical over 7 bases. V shed 1 base and J 2 bases; nucleotides not matched to a gene: 7. CDR1 is SGHTA, CDR2 FQGNSA, per germline. The CDR3 is 16 residues long. This CDR3 reads CASSLGASSGQETQYF. In DNA, the CDR3 is TGTGCCAGCAGCTTAGGCGCGTCTAGCGGTCAAGAGACCCAGTACTTC.